What follows is one T cell receptor beta chain and its context. After extraction with the RNeasy kit, roughly 0.5 to 1 ug of the RNA was reverse transcribed using random hexamers. Each CDR3 protein is one row after TCRdb ran MiXCR on the immunoSEQ multiplex PCR reads. The sample includes about 290,000 distinct CDR3 sequences, 89% seen only once; the top ten take 0.18%. The CDR3 covers 15 residues. V was pared by 3 bases and J by 4 bases, with 16 bases between. Germline V gives CDR1 SGHTA, CDR2 FQGNSA. These data originate in a study of CD8 T cells in Susac syndrome. Specimen: CD8+ T cells from PBMCs. The chain is built from TRBV7-2 and TRBJ2-7; possibly TRBD2 for D (6 bases). This sequence originates from a human donor with multiple sclerosis. The CDR3 DNA is TGTGCCAGCAGCTTCTTTAGCGGAGCTGGGTACGAGCAGTACTTC. Translated: CASSFFSGAGYEQYF.